These 2 T cell receptor beta chains came from one sample sequenced in a study of T-cell memory formation after mild COVID-19. TCRdb itself ran the 5' RACE reads through MiXCR, one entry per CDR3 protein. Among 300,000 to 350,000 distinct CDR3 sequences listed, approximately 19% were seen once. Sequencing used PBMCs or a T cell subset sorted from them (not recorded which). The receptors derive from a man aged 18 to 30 who had mild COVID-19 (a few samples of this study predate the infection). Cell type and time point are not known.

This clonotype was detected only a few times. This sequence joins TRBV4-3 and TRBJ2-1, with TRBD1 matching 7 bases. V trimming: 6 bases; J trimming: 3 bases; junction bases outside the gene matches: 8. The CDR3 totals 15 residues. Germline-derived CDR1 and CDR2 are LGHNA and YSLEER. CDR3: CASSRGTARYNEQFF. CDR3 coding DNA: TGCGCCAGCAGTCGAGGGACAGCTCGCTACAATGAGCAGTTCTTC.

Turning to this clonotype: Relative to the germline gene, one junction end is altered; a read error may explain this. The rearrangement uses TRBV6-1 and TRBJ2-2; 7 bases align to TRBD2. The CDR3 is made up of 13 amino acids. Germline-derived CDR1 and CDR2 are MNHNS and SASEGT. CDR3 DNA sequence: TGCGGGGGGAGGGTACGGGGCACCGGGGAGCTGTTTTTT. This translates into CGGRVRGTGELFF.